This T cell receptor (beta chain) was recovered during a study of T cell responses to AZD1222 COVID-19 vaccine. Findings and limits, study-wide: Mostly white British, mostly female donors; authors suggested clonal diversity may be underestimated. Baseline seropositivity characterized only a handful of AZD1222 recipients.

Pooled together were second doses at about 4 or about 12 weeks. V shed 9 bases and J shed 10 bases, with 19 bases lying between them. This CDR3 has 13 residues. Per the germline V gene, CDR1 is ENHRY and CDR2 is SYGVKD. Produced via immunoSEQ multiplex PCR; TCRdb's table is partial and in-frame only. Of fewer than 120,000 clones listed, about 95% are singletons. Turning to this clone: The antigen is not known.

V is TRBV10-3 and J is TRBJ2-1; D is tentatively TRBD1 or TRBD2 (5 bases each). The sample here was peripheral blood, taken 28 days after the second AZD1222 dose. The clonotype comes from an adult who received the AZD1222 COVID-19 vaccine. The CDR3 loop reads CAIAGTTDWEQFF. The DNA for the CDR3 is TGTGCCATTGCCGGGACCACAGACTGGGAGCAGTTCTTC.